Listed below are T cell receptor beta chains from one sample, sequenced in a study of cytomegalovirus exposure and HLA in healthy donors. Libraries were prepared by immunoSEQ multiplex PCR; TCRdb keeps only in-frame clonotypes and omits some of them. This table has more than 150,000 clones, 80% to 85% appearing once. The sample comprised PBMCs. Receptor source: a man in his forties in good health and CMV-seropositive. Both conserved end residues are part of each CDR3. D genes are given only for firm matches. Not every row has a clone size; where given, it reads once, few, many or a size class.

clone_size	v_call	j_call	d_call	cdr3_aa	cdr3_nt
NA	TRBV6-1	TRBJ1-5	TRBD1	CASSERGQGGQPQHF	TGTGCCAGCAGTGAAAGGGGACAGGGCGGCCAGCCCCAGCATTTT
NA	TRBV7-2	TRBJ1-6	NA	CASSPRGGSSPLHF	TGTGCCAGCAGCCCTAGAGGTGGGAGTTCACCCCTCCACTTT
NA	TRBV7-9	TRBJ2-3	NA	CASSDPTGTSTDTQYF	TGTGCCAGCAGCGATCCGACAGGGACTAGCACAGATACGCAGTATTTT
NA	TRBV19	TRBJ1-3	TRBD1	CASRTRQGSGNTIYF	TGTGCCAGTAGAACTCGACAGGGCTCTGGAAACACCATATATTTT
once	TRBV4-3	TRBJ2-1	NA	CASSQDSGDEQFF	TGCGCCAGCAGCCAAGATTCGGGAGATGAGCAGTTCTTC
NA	TRBV7-2	TRBJ2-1	TRBD2	CASSSLAGVYNEQFF	TGTGCCAGCAGCTCGCTAGCGGGGGTTTACAATGAGCAGTTCTTC
NA	TRBV2	TRBJ2-5	NA	CASSEALPGETQYF	TGTGCCAGCAGTGAAGCGCTTCCCGGGGAGACCCAGTACTTC
few	TRBV7-2	TRBJ2-7	TRBD1	CASSLALGTGLYEQYF	TGTGCCAGCAGCTTAGCCCTCGGGACAGGTCTTTACGAGCAGTACTTC
NA	TRBV13	TRBJ2-5	TRBD1	CASSGSGQGGLETQYF	TGTGCCAGCAGCGGGAGCGGACAGGGGGGATTAGAGACCCAGTACTTC
NA	TRBV15	TRBJ2-5	TRBD1	CATSSRTGTQETQYF	TGTGCCACCAGCAGCCGGACAGGCACCCAAGAGACCCAGTACTTC